These 19 T cell receptor beta chains came from one sample sequenced in a study of radiotherapy plus CTLA-4 blockade in lung cancer (dated by TCRdb to 2016 to 2019). The library was generated by the immunoSEQ multiplex PCR assay. Sourced from immuneACCESS, this table was stored by TCRdb with only in-frame sequences that have V and J called. A share of the clones is absent; for the studies checked, an unresolved V gene accounts for under half, and the remainder has no known explanation. This sample has about 120,000 clones in its table, and roughly 74% of those were observed once. The ten largest clones represent 4.5% to 6.5% of the sample. Sequenced material: peripheral blood, taken from a patient treated with radiotherapy plus ipilimumab. All receptors come from a human donor with non-small cell lung cancer who had a partial response to radiotherapy plus ipilimumab.

The chain joins TRBV4-2 to TRBJ2-5, with 7 bases identical to TRBD1. V dropped 0 bases and J dropped 2; count of bases not matched to a gene: 6. The CDR3 runs to 16 residues. Germline V CDR1 and CDR2: LGHNA, YNFKEQ. The CDR3 DNA reads TGTGCCAGCAGCCAAGATTGGGACAGAGCTCAAGAGACCCAGTACTTC. This sequence encodes CASSQDWDRAQETQYF.

The chain uses TRBV28 and TRBJ1-2; 7 positions match TRBD1. This CDR3 spans 13 amino acids. V shed 5 bases, J shed 4 bases, and the junction held 4 bases outside the gene matches. Germline-derived CDR1 and CDR2 are MDHEN and SYDVKM. CDR3 coding DNA: TGTGCCAGCAGTCAACAGGGGTCCTATGGCTACACCTTC. Encoded protein: CASSQQGSYGYTF.

The V call is TRBV7-9, the J call TRBJ2-4; D perhaps matches TRBD1 (5 bases). CDR1 SEHNR and CDR2 FQNEAQ come from the germline V gene (reference sequence). V was clipped by 5 bases and J by 5 bases, with 13 bases between them. The CDR3 length is 14 residues. The CDR3 loop reads CASSQVGAQNIQYF. Written as DNA, the CDR3 is TGTGCCAGCAGCCAAGTAGGGGCCCAAAACATTCAGTACTTC.

The V call is TRBV5-6, the J call TRBJ2-7; the match to TRBD1 covers 9 bases. The CDR3 totals 13 residues. In germline, CDR1 is SGHDT, CDR2 YYEEEE. Trimming at V came to 3 bases and at J to 4 bases, leaving 2 bases not matched to a gene. In DNA, the CDR3 is TGTGCCAGCAGCTGGACAGGGGAGTACGAGCAGTACTTC. It specifies CASSWTGEYEQYF.

This rearrangement joins TRBV6-1 to TRBJ2-7; D is possibly TRBD2 (5 bases). Germline values: CDR1 MNHNS, CDR2 SASEGT. Trimming removed 7 bases from V and 3 bases from J, with 16 bases in between. This CDR3 has 14 amino acids. DNA for the CDR3: TGTGCCAGCATCGTCGTAGGGAGACGCTACGAGCAGTACTTC. It encodes CASIVVGRRYEQYF.

The chain recombines TRBV30 with TRBJ2-7; 9 bases agree with TRBD2. V lost 3 bases and J lost 0; bases outside the gene matches: 0. The CDR3 length is 13 residues. CDR1 and CDR2 (germline): GTSNPN, SVGIG (reference sequence). The CDR3 region has the DNA TGTGCCTGGAGAGCGGGAGGCTCCTACGAGCAGTACTTC. Amino acid sequence: CAWRAGGSYEQYF.

The genes are TRBV6-5 and TRBJ1-2; perhaps TRBD1 as D (5 bases). The ends were cut back, 5 bases at V and 3 bases at J, with 10 bases in the middle. The CDR3 extends over 13 amino acids. Germline CDR1 reads MNHEY; CDR2 reads SVGAGI. DNA of the CDR3: TGTGCCAGCAGTGAGCAGGGTGACTATGGCTACACCTTC. Its translation: CASSEQGDYGYTF.

The chain joins TRBV28 to TRBJ1-2; 8 bases agree with TRBD1. V lost 3 bases and J lost 4; bases outside the gene matches: 13. CDR3 size: 17 residues. Germline V lookup: CDR1 MDHEN, CDR2 SYDVKM. The CDR3, as DNA: TGTGCCAGCAGTTTTTTTTCCGGGACAGGATCTTCCTATGGCTACACCTTC. Encoded protein: CASSFFSGTGSSYGYTF.

This clone showed up just once. This chain connects TRBV28 to TRBJ1-4, with 7 bases aligning to TRBD1. Germline CDR1 is MDHEN and CDR2 is SYDVKM. The CDR3 is 15 amino acids. J was trimmed by 2 bases and V by 6 bases; bases with no gene match: 6. The CDR3 coding sequence is TGTGCCAGCAGCCCACCACAGGGGACTAATGAAAAACTGTTTTTT. Its translation: CASSPPQGTNEKLFF.

A note on this clone: Other nucleotide sequences in the sample specify the same CDR3. The genes are TRBV10-3 and TRBJ1-5, with TRBD1 matching 7 bases. The germline V gene has CDR1 ENHRY and CDR2 SYGVKD. After removal of 4 bases from V and 5 bases from J, the junction contained 2 bases not matched to a gene. The CDR3 is 13 residues long. In nucleotides, the CDR3 is TGTGCCATCAGTGGGACAGGCGATCAGCCCCAGCATTTT. Encoded protein: CAISGTGDQPQHF.

This clone occurred once. The rearrangement uses TRBV6-6 and TRBJ1-1, with D perhaps matching TRBD1 (5 bases). Germline CDR1 and CDR2: MNHNY and SVGAGI (reference sequence). This CDR3 comprises 16 residues. Trimming shortened V by 0 bases and J by 2 bases, and 13 bases separated the two germline ends. CDR3 region: CASSYSHDTGNTEAFF. CDR3 nucleotide sequence: TGTGCCAGCAGTTACTCACACGACACAGGAAACACTGAAGCTTTCTTT.

This chain uses TRBV6-4 with TRBJ1-2; D is unresolved. The CDR3 has 14 amino acids. Trimming left V 3 bases short and J 4 bases short, with 12 bases between. Germline V lookup: CDR1 MRHNA, CDR2 SNTAGT. The CDR3 DNA reads as TGTGCCAGCAGTGATACGGGTGAGGGCTATGGCTACACCTTC. Translation: CASSDTGEGYGYTF.

This clone was recorded once. The V call is TRBV28, the J call TRBJ2-2, with TRBD1 identical over 10 bases. J lost 3 bases, V lost 7 bases, and 8 bases had no gene match. This CDR3 contains 16 residues. Germline lookup yields CDR1 MDHEN and CDR2 SYDVKM. The chain's CDR3 is CASTPAGTGDTGELFF. In DNA, the CDR3 is TGTGCCAGCACCCCAGCCGGGACAGGGGACACCGGGGAGCTGTTTTTT.

The chain couples TRBV7-9 to TRBJ1-1; D is uncertain. The CDR3 length is 11 residues. Between the trimmed V and J ends, which lost 5 bases and 2 bases, there was a span of 3 bases. Germline-derived CDR1 and CDR2 are SEHNR and FQNEAQ (reference sequence). The CDR3 region is CASSTNTEAFF. In DNA form, the CDR3 reads TGTGCCAGCAGCACAAACACTGAAGCTTTCTTT. The full variable domain, completed using reference TRBV7-9 and TRBJ1-1, is DTGVSQNPRHKITKRGQNVTFRCDPISEHNRLYWYRQTLGQGPEFLTYFQNEAQLEKSRLLSDRFSAERPKGSFSTLEIQRTEQGDSAMYLCASSTNTEAFFGQGTRLTVV.

The J gene is TRBJ2-2, the V gene TRBV30, with D perhaps matching TRBD2 (7 bases). CDR3 size: 15 residues. Germline V CDR1 and CDR2: GTSNPN, SVGIG (reference sequence). V lost 4 bases to trimming and J lost 7 bases, with 19 bases between them. The CDR3 DNA is TGTGCCTGGACTTCCCGAGGGGGGGCCGGCGGGGAGCTGTTTTTT. Amino acid sequence: CAWTSRGGAGGELFF.

The chain has TRBV11-2 and TRBJ2-7; D is perhaps TRBD1 (5 bases). The CDR3 has 15 residues. V was pared by 5 bases and J by 4 bases, with 18 bases between. CDR1 and CDR2 (germline): SGHAT, FQNNGV. The DNA for the CDR3 is TGTGCCAGCAGCCCTTCATCCGGACAAGCATACGAGCAGTACTTC. Its translation is CASSPSSGQAYEQYF.

The V gene is TRBV18, the J gene TRBJ1-6, with a tentative D call TRBD1 (6 bases). Per the germline V gene, CDR1 is KGHSH and CDR2 is LQKENI. The CDR3 spans 15 residues. V was shortened by 2 bases and J by 9 bases, with 14 bases between the two germline ends. The CDR3 bases are TGTGCCAGCTCACCAATGGCAGGGGCCGGTTCACCCCTCCACTTT. It translates to CASSPMAGAGSPLHF.

As regards this clone: Other DNA sequences from this sample encode an identical CDR3 as well. The chain links TRBV19 to TRBJ1-1, with D perhaps matching TRBD1 (5 bases). There are 14 residues in the CDR3. The V and J ends lost 3 bases and 8 bases respectively, with 16 bases between them. Germline V gives CDR1 LNHDA, CDR2 SQIVND (reference sequence). CDR3 coding DNA: TGTGCCAGTAGTATCATTACGGGGGGGAGCGAAGCTTTCTTT. Translating gives CASSIITGGSEAFF.

V and J are TRBV6-1 and TRBJ1-5; D unresolved. The CDR3 covers 13 residues. CDR1 and CDR2 from the germline V gene are MNHNS and SASEGT. V was trimmed by 7 bases and J by 4 bases, leaving 11 bases between them. CDR3 protein: CASIRHPNQPQHF. The CDR3 nucleotides read TGTGCCAGCATCAGACACCCTAATCAGCCCCAGCATTTT.